Listed here are 31 T cell receptor beta chains from one sample, sequenced in a study of blood T cell repertoires in COVID-19. The repertoire was sequenced with immunoSEQ multiplex PCR; TCRdb's copy has only in-frame clones and lacks some. The table includes 40,000 to 55,000 clones, 82% detected once. What was sequenced was peripheral blood. All receptors derive from a woman between 65 and 79 years old with acute or convalescent COVID-19.

V and J are TRBV2 and TRBJ2-1, with D possibly being TRBD2 (7 bases). CDR1 and CDR2 (germline): SNHLY, FYNNEI. V was clipped by 6 bases and J by 6 bases, with 21 bases between them. CDR3 length: 16 residues. CDR3 sequence reads: CASRALGGRASNEQFF. The CDR3 nucleotides are TGTGCCAGCAGAGCCCTAGGGGGGAGGGCCTCCAATGAGCAGTTCTTC.

J is TRBJ1-3 and V is TRBV12-5, with 11 positions matching TRBD1. Germline V gene sequence: CDR1 LGHNT, CDR2 FRNRAP. The ends lost 6 bases at V and 1 base at J; junction bases unmatched: 8. The CDR3 has 17 residues. The DNA of the CDR3 is TGTGCTAGTGGCCCCGGACAGGGGGCGGCTTCTGGAAACACCATATATTTT. This gives the protein CASGPGQGAASGNTIYF.

The table lists this clone with a few counts. The V call is TRBV6-4, the J call TRBJ1-5; D is unresolved. The CDR3 covers 14 residues. V shed 2 bases and J shed 4 bases, with 9 bases lying between them. The V gene's germline CDR1 is MRHNA and CDR2 SNTAGT. The CDR3 coding sequence is TGTGCCAGCAGTGACGGAGTAGAGAATCAGCCCCAGCATTTT. Its protein product is CASSDGVENQPQHF.

This chain connects TRBV24-1 to TRBJ1-2; possibly TRBD1 for D (6 bases). The germline V and J ends were trimmed by 5 bases and 4 bases, with 22 bases remaining between them. This CDR3 region has 17 residues. CDR1 KGHDR and CDR2 SFDVKD come from the germline V gene. CDR3 region: CATSGRKVEQGLYGYTF. The CDR3 DNA reads as TGTGCCACCAGTGGCCGTAAGGTGGAGCAGGGGCTCTATGGCTACACCTTC.

This chain joins TRBV6-5 and TRBJ2-5; D ambiguous. V was cut by 5 bases and J by 4 bases, with 2 bases left in between. The CDR3 has 10 residues. Germline V lookup: CDR1 MNHEY, CDR2 SVGAGI. The CDR3 here is CASSRETQYF. CDR3 coding DNA: TGTGCCAGCAGTCGAGAGACCCAGTACTTC.

The chain recombines TRBV5-8 with TRBJ2-7; 9 nucleotides match TRBD1. The CDR3 runs 16 residues. The V and J ends lost 4 bases and 5 bases, in that order; junction bases with no gene match: 13. Looked up from germline, CDR1 is SGHTS and CDR2 is YDEGEE. For the CDR3, the DNA is TGTGCCAGCAGCCCCTTCAACAGGGGGCGCGGGAACGAGCAGTACTTC. Its translation: CASSPFNRGRGNEQYF.

This sequence joins TRBV14 and TRBJ1-6; perhaps TRBD1 as D (5 bases). Germline V gene lookup returns CDR1 SGHDN and CDR2 FVKESK. The CDR3 is 15 residues long. The V gene lost 4 bases and the J gene lost 10 bases, with 17 bases spanning the gap. The DNA of the CDR3 is TGTGCCAGCAGCCTGACGATTTCTGGGGGGTCACCCCTCCACTTT. Its protein is CASSLTISGGSPLHF.

V and J are TRBV5-1 and TRBJ1-1; 7 bases are shared with TRBD1. Trimming at V came to 2 bases and at J to 0 bases, leaving 7 bases not matched to a gene. Germline V CDR1 and CDR2: SGHRS, YFSETQ. The CDR3 has 16 amino acids. The CDR3 DNA is TGCGCCAGCAGCTTAAGAGGGGGCGCCTTGAACACTGAAGCTTTCTTT. This codes for CASSLRGGALNTEAFF.

The V gene is TRBV5-4, the J gene TRBJ1-3; 9 nucleotides match TRBD1. CDR1 and CDR2 (germline): SGHNT, YYREEE (reference sequence). Trimming at V came to 0 bases and at J to 3 bases, leaving 4 bases not matched to a gene. The CDR3 loop spans 16 amino acids. This CDR3 is CASSLAGGQGGNTIYF. In DNA, the CDR3 is TGTGCCAGCAGCTTGGCTGGGGGACAGGGTGGAAACACCATATATTTT.

The chain combines TRBV14 with TRBJ2-1; weak D call: TRBD1 (5 bases). V was trimmed by 4 bases and J by 4 bases, leaving 5 bases between them. Germline-derived CDR1 and CDR2 are SGHDN and FVKESK. The CDR3 length is 12 residues. CDR3 loop: CASSRQYNEQFF. The CDR3 DNA is TGTGCCAGCAGCCGACAGTACAATGAGCAGTTCTTC.

This clone came up a few times. The CDR3 bases are TGTGCCAGCAGTCCAGGCCGAGTTCAGCCCCAGCATTTT. Translation: CASSPGRVQPQHF. The chain is built from TRBV12-3 or TRBV12-4 and TRBJ1-5; D is undetermined. V shed 5 bases and J shed 6 bases, with 11 bases lying between them. The CDR3 has 13 amino acids.

V is TRBV4-2 and J is TRBJ2-2; 11 nucleotides match TRBD2. The CDR3 has 16 residues. CDR1 and CDR2 from the germline V gene are LGHNA and YNFKEQ. J lost 3 bases, V lost 9 bases, and 9 bases had no gene match. In DNA, the CDR3 is TGTGCCAGTGGGGTAGCGGGAGGGCCGGACACCGGGGAGCTGTTTTTT. Translation gives CASGVAGGPDTGELFF.

V usage is TRBV9 and J usage is TRBJ1-5; D possibly corresponds to TRBD1 (5 bases). Germline V gene sequence: CDR1 SGDLS, CDR2 YYNGEE. The CDR3 is made up of 14 amino acids. Between the trimmed V and J ends, which lost 2 bases and 4 bases, there was a span of 10 bases. CDR3 coding DNA: TGTGCCAGCAGCGTTTCAGGGCAAAATCAGCCCCAGCATTTT. Translated, it gives CASSVSGQNQPQHF.

The chain combines TRBV12-5 with TRBJ1-2, with D tentatively TRBD1 (6 bases). Germline V gene sequence: CDR1 LGHNT, CDR2 FRNRAP. The CDR3 runs to 14 residues. Trimming took 1 base from V and 3 from J, leaving 9 bases between them. This CDR3 reads CASGLGTEHYGYTF. CDR3 DNA: TGTGCTAGTGGTTTGGGGACAGAGCACTATGGCTACACCTTC.

The chain uses TRBV14 and TRBJ1-1; D is undetermined. In germline, CDR1 is SGHDN, CDR2 FVKESK. The CDR3 runs 13 residues. Trimming removed 4 bases from V and 1 base from J, with 7 bases in between. The CDR3 sequence: CASSRGRNTEAFF. CDR3 nucleotides: TGTGCCAGCAGCCGCGGCAGGAACACTGAAGCTTTCTTT.

A few counts support this clone. The chain combines TRBV10-2 with TRBJ2-1; TRBD2 matches at 9 bases. The CDR3 runs to 14 residues. V lost 8 bases, J lost 4 bases, and 6 bases stayed unmatched. CDR1 is WSHSY and CDR2 is SAAADI in the germline V gene. The CDR3 DNA reads as TGCGCCAGCCTGACGACTAGCGGTTACAATGAGCAGTTCTTC. The encoded protein is CASLTTSGYNEQFF.

This clone occurred once. The gene calls are TRBV5-4 and TRBJ1-2; perhaps TRBD1 as D (5 bases). Germline V gene data show CDR1 as SGHNT and CDR2 as YYREEE (reference sequence). The V gene lost 0 bases and the J gene lost 0 bases, with 9 bases spanning the gap. This CDR3 contains 15 residues. For the CDR3, the DNA is TGTGCCAGCAGCTTGGTTGGGGGGGCTAACTATGGCTACACCTTC. Translation: CASSLVGGANYGYTF.

Worth noting for this clone: The sample holds other DNA sequences that translate to the same CDR3. The chain has TRBV5-1 and TRBJ2-1; 7 bases map to TRBD1. This CDR3 is built from 14 residues. The V and J ends lost 4 bases and 1 base, in that order; junction bases with no gene match: 2. The germline gives CDR1 SGHRS, CDR2 YFSETQ. The CDR3 protein is CASSPGGSYNEQFF. The CDR3 bases are TGCGCCAGCAGCCCAGGGGGTTCCTACAATGAGCAGTTCTTC. The full variable domain, with the rest looked up from reference TRBV5-1 and TRBJ2-1, is KAGVTQTPRYLIKTRGQQVTLSCSPISGHRSVSWYQQTPGQGLQFLFEYFSETQRNKGNFPGRFSGRQFSNSRSEMNVSTLELGDSALYLCASSPGGSYNEQFFGPGTRLTVL.

The chain joins TRBV7-8 to TRBJ1-1; a weak D match, TRBD1 (5 bases). This CDR3 spans 14 amino acids. V dropped 6 bases and J dropped 1 base, with 12 bases sitting between them. Germline assignment: CDR1 SGHVS and CDR2 FQNEAQ. Here the CDR3 DNA reads TGTGCCAGCAGGCAGGGCCTTGGGAACACTGAAGCTTTCTTT. It is translated as CASRQGLGNTEAFF.

The chain recombines TRBV6-4 with TRBJ1-5, with D hard to call. CDR1 and CDR2 from the germline V gene are MRHNA and SNTAGT. V was cut by 6 bases and J by 4 bases, with 10 bases left in between. The CDR3 spans 13 residues. The CDR3 reads CASSQEANQPQHF. Written as DNA, the CDR3 is TGTGCCAGCAGCCAGGAAGCAAATCAGCCCCAGCATTTT.

This chain joins TRBV19 and TRBJ2-7; possible D gene TRBD2, 6 bases. The ends were cut back, 3 bases at V and 4 bases at J, with 19 bases in the middle. The length of the CDR3 is 16 residues. CDR1 and CDR2 from the germline V gene are LNHDA and SQIVND (reference sequence). CDR3 nucleotides: TGTGCCAGTAGTATCAGCAGGGCGCGGGATTTTTACGAGCAGTACTTC. Translating it yields CASSISRARDFYEQYF.

The chain carries TRBV11-3 and TRBJ1-2; the D gene is possibly TRBD1 (5 bases). Trimming stripped 6 bases from V and 1 base from J, with 12 bases between. CDR1 SGHNT and CDR2 YENEEA come from the germline V gene. The CDR3 has 14 residues. In nucleotides, the CDR3 is TGTGCCAGCAGTCCTGACAGCAATAACTATGGCTACACCTTC. This gives the protein CASSPDSNNYGYTF.

In its sample, this clone was seen once. The chain has TRBV7-2 and TRBJ2-7; 10 bases line up with TRBD2. Germline V gene data show CDR1 as SGHTA and CDR2 as FQGNSA. CDR3 length equals 16 residues. V was pared by 0 bases and J by 7 bases, with 9 bases of the junction left unmatched. CDR3 nucleotides: TGTGCCAGCAGCTTAGCCCTAGCGGGGGTCCAGGGAGAGCAGTACTTC. Translated, it gives CASSLALAGVQGEQYF.

This clone was seen a single time. The genes are TRBV4-2 and TRBJ2-1, with D perhaps matching TRBD2 (5 bases). Trimming cost V 8 bases and J 4 bases, with 9 bases left between them. The CDR3 sequence is 12 residues long. From germline, CDR1 is LGHNA and CDR2 YNFKEQ. The CDR3 is CASRGTYNEQFF. The CDR3 nucleotides are TGTGCCAGCCGGGGTACATACAATGAGCAGTTCTTC.

The V and J genes are TRBV6-5 and TRBJ2-7; a weak D match, TRBD1 (6 bases). This CDR3 is built from 14 residues. Germline V gene lookup returns CDR1 MNHEY and CDR2 SVGAGI. Trimming stripped 5 bases from V and 1 base from J, with 12 bases between. CDR3 in amino acids: CASSPRTGSYEQYF. The CDR3, as DNA: TGTGCCAGCAGTCCCAGAACAGGGTCCTACGAGCAGTACTTC.

The rearrangement links TRBV5-4 to TRBJ2-5; 8 bases line up with TRBD1. Germline V gene data show CDR1 as SGHNT and CDR2 as YYREEE (reference sequence). The CDR3 runs to 16 residues. Trimming took 4 bases from V and 3 from J; bases not matched to a gene: 11. CDR3 DNA: TGTGCCAGCAGCACCCTGACAGGGGCGCCCGAAGAGACCCAGTACTTC. Translated: CASSTLTGAPEETQYF.

The rearrangement uses TRBV19 and TRBJ2-1, with TRBD2 matching 8 bases. CDR1 and CDR2 (germline): LNHDA, SQIVND (reference sequence). CDR3 size: 16 residues. The V and J ends lost 4 bases and 7 bases, in that order; junction bases with no gene match: 12. CDR3 loop: CASSSPPGLGGNEQFF. DNA of the CDR3: TGTGCCAGTAGTAGTCCCCCGGGACTAGGCGGTAATGAGCAGTTCTTC.

This clone came up once. The V call is TRBV30, the J call TRBJ2-7, with D tentatively TRBD2 (5 bases). The CDR3 length is 12 residues. V was shortened by 2 bases and J by 0 bases, with 5 bases between the two germline ends. Germline V lookup: CDR1 GTSNPN, CDR2 SVGIG (reference sequence). In DNA form, the CDR3 reads TGTGCCTGGAGTCGGGGCTCCTACGAGCAGTACTTC. Its protein product is CAWSRGSYEQYF.

This chain joins TRBV2 and TRBJ2-7, with 7 bases fitting TRBD2. The CDR3 covers 11 residues. CDR1 SNHLY and CDR2 FYNNEI come from the germline V gene. The ends lost 6 bases at V and 5 bases at J; junction bases unmatched: 1. CDR3 nucleotides: TGTGCCAGCAGGACTAGCAACGAGCAGTACTTC. Protein: CASRTSNEQYF.

The chain couples TRBV11-3 to TRBJ2-2; D is unresolved. Per the germline V gene, CDR1 is SGHNT and CDR2 is YENEEA. The CDR3 consists of 15 residues. The V gene lost 1 base and the J gene lost 2 bases, with 8 bases spanning the gap. The CDR3 sequence: CASSLGAFNTGELFF. Written as DNA, the CDR3 is TGTGCCAGCAGCTTAGGAGCGTTTAACACCGGGGAGCTGTTTTTT.

The J gene is TRBJ2-2, the V gene TRBV30; the D is unclear. Germline-derived CDR1 and CDR2 are GTSNPN and SVGIG (reference sequence). CDR3 length equals 14 residues. This CDR3 reads CARKPRINTGELFF. CDR3 nucleotide sequence: TGTGCGAGAAAACCGAGAATTAACACCGGGGAGCTGTTTTTT.